The rows below give T cell receptor beta chains drawn from one sample of a study of cytomegalovirus exposure and HLA in healthy donors. Sequencing used immunoSEQ multiplex PCR; TCRdb keeps in-frame clones, though not all of them. The table lists 150,000 to 200,000 clones, around 80% of them singletons. Sequenced sample: PBMCs. These receptor sequences come from a man in his late teens or twenties in good health and CMV-seronegative. CDR3s include the opening cysteine and the closing phenylalanine or tryptophan. D genes are given only for firm matches. A row's size may be missing; if present it is once, few, many or a size class.

CDR3 length	V gene	J gene	D gene	clone size	CDR3 DNA	CDR3 protein
14	TRBV15	TRBJ2-7	-	few	TGTGCCACCAGCAGGGATCCTAGCGTCGGCGAGCAGTACTTC	CATSRDPSVGEQYF
15	TRBV6-5	TRBJ2-3	-	-	TGTGCCAGCAGTCACGGGTCGAGGACAGCGAAAACCCAGTATTTT	CASSHGSRTAKTQYF
12	TRBV29-1	TRBJ1-2	TRBD1	-	TGCAGCGTTCCCGGGACAGGGGGTGGCTACACCTTC	CSVPGTGGGYTF
16	TRBV7-9	TRBJ2-3	TRBD2	-	TGTGCCAGCAGCTTTGAGATGGGAGGGGAGACAGATACGCAGTATTTT	CASSFEMGGETDTQYF
14	TRBV5-4	TRBJ2-3	-	-	TGTGCCAGCAGCTTGGTAAGGGAGGCAGATACGCAGTATTTT	CASSLVREADTQYF
17	TRBV5-5	TRBJ1-1	TRBD1	-	TGTGCCAGCAGCTTGGCCCCCCTTGGGACAGCGAACACTGAAGCTTTCTTT	CASSLAPLGTANTEAFF
16	TRBV5-1	TRBJ2-3	-	-	TGCGCCAGCAGCTTGCTCGGGATCGTGAGGACAGATACGCAGTATTTT	CASSLLGIVRTDTQYF
15	TRBV19	TRBJ2-6	-	-	TGTGCCAGTAGTATAGGGGCCTCTGGGGCCAACGTCCTGACTTTC	CASSIGASGANVLTF
16	TRBV4-3	TRBJ2-7	TRBD2	-	TGCGCCAGCAGCCAAGAAACTAGCGGTCGTGCCGACGAGCAGTACTTC	CASSQETSGRADEQYF
18	TRBV11-2	TRBJ2-1	-	few	TGTGCCAGCAGCTTTGGTACCGGATTAGCGTATTCCTACAATGAGCAGTTCTTC	CASSFGTGLAYSYNEQFF
15	TRBV5-4	TRBJ1-1	-	-	TGTGCCAGCAGCTTGGGGCTGGGGGCGCGGGCTGAAGCTTTCTTT	CASSLGLGARAEAFF
18	TRBV9	TRBJ2-6	TRBD1	-	TGTGCCAGCAGCTACCCGGGACAGGGGATGGGCGGGGCCAACGTCCTGACTTTC	CASSYPGQGMGGANVLTF
17	TRBV27	TRBJ2-3	TRBD2	-	TGTGCCAGCAGAGTCGGTGTGGCGGGAGGGAAGACAGATACGCAGTATTTT	CASRVGVAGGKTDTQYF
16	TRBV6-1	TRBJ2-1	TRBD2	-	TGTGCCAGCAGTGAAGTTACTAGCGGGGGGAGGAATGAGCAGTTCTTC	CASSEVTSGGRNEQFF
14	TRBV11-2	TRBJ2-5	-	-	TGTGCCAGCAGCTCCTGGACACTCCAAGAGACCCAGTACTTC	CASSSWTLQETQYF
14	TRBV11-3	TRBJ2-5	TRBD2	-	TGTGCCAGCAGCTTAGCGGCGGGGGAAGAGACCCAGTACTTC	CASSLAAGEETQYF
12	TRBV6-1	TRBJ2-5	-	-	TGTGCCAGCAGTGAACTCCAAGAGACCCAGTACTTC	CASSELQETQYF
14	TRBV18	TRBJ2-3	-	-	TGTGCCAGCTCACCCCCTAGCTTTCCAGATACGCAGTATTTT	CASSPPSFPDTQYF
13	TRBV10-1	TRBJ2-1	-	-	TGCGCCAGTGAGTTAGCGATTGACAATGAGCAGTTCTTC	CASELAIDNEQFF
14	TRBV7-2	TRBJ2-5	TRBD2	-	TGTGCCAGCAGCTTGCCGGGGAGGGAAAAGACCCAGTACTTC	CASSLPGREKTQYF
17	TRBV29-1	TRBJ2-1	TRBD2	-	TGCAGCGTTGAAGATCGAGAGGGTAGGGACTACGGCAATGAGCAGTTCTTC	CSVEDREGRDYGNEQFF
17	TRBV4-1	TRBJ2-1	TRBD2	-	TGCGCCAGCAGCCAAGGACAGGGACTAGCGGGAGTTTATGAGCAGTTCTTC	CASSQGQGLAGVYEQFF
15	TRBV7-2	TRBJ1-1	-	-	TGTGCCAGCAGCTTAGGGGCCAGGTTGAACACTGAAGCTTTCTTT	CASSLGARLNTEAFF
15	TRBV5-6	TRBJ2-3	TRBD2	-	TGTGCCAGCAGCTTGGAGGGACTAGCGACAGATACGCAGTATTTT	CASSLEGLATDTQYF
18	TRBV7-6	TRBJ2-7	-	-	TGTGCCAGCAGCAGGCACCAGTTGCGGGGCAGTGGGCGGTACGAGCAGTACTTC	CASSRHQLRGSGRYEQYF
14	TRBV4-3	TRBJ2-3	-	once	TGCGCCAGCAGCCAAGATCGACACACAGATACGCAGTATTTT	CASSQDRHTDTQYF
15	TRBV29-1	TRBJ2-3	TRBD2	-	TGCAGCGTTCCGGGACTAGCGGGGCACACAGATACGCAGTATTTT	CSVPGLAGHTDTQYF
12	TRBV28	TRBJ1-2	TRBD1	-	TGTGCCAGCAGGACAGGGGGATTTGGCTACACCTTC	CASRTGGFGYTF
15	TRBV15	TRBJ1-5	TRBD1	-	TGTGCCACCAGCACGGACAGGGGGCTCAATCAGCCCCAGCATTTT	CATSTDRGLNQPQHF
15	TRBV7-8	TRBJ2-7	TRBD1	few	TGTGCCAGCAGCCAGGGACAGGGGCCCTCCTACGAGCAGTACTTC	CASSQGQGPSYEQYF
13	TRBV10-3	TRBJ2-7	-	-	TGTGCCATCAGTGACTCTCGCCGGGACGAGCAGTACTTC	CAISDSRRDEQYF
15	TRBV18	TRBJ2-1	TRBD2	once	TGTGCCAGCTCACCTCGGGAGGGCCGTCACAATGAGCAGTTCTTC	CASSPREGRHNEQFF
17	TRBV11-2	TRBJ1-4	-	-	TGTGCCAGCAGCTTAAGGTCGAGAGGCGGGGCCGATGAAAAACTGTTTTTT	CASSLRSRGGADEKLFF
14	TRBV27	TRBJ1-5	-	-	TGTGCCAGCAGTTCAGGCAGGGGCAATCAGCCCCAGCATTTT	CASSSGRGNQPQHF
14	TRBV29-1	TRBJ1-1	-	-	TGCAGCGTTCATAACAGACAAACGAACACTGAAGCTTTCTTT	CSVHNRQTNTEAFF
16	TRBV19	TRBJ2-7	-	-	TGTGCCAGTAGTATCCTTCGGGTCTGGGGCATCTACGAGCAGTACTTC	CASSILRVWGIYEQYF
19	TRBV27	TRBJ2-3	TRBD2	-	TGTGCCAGCAGTTTCGTACCGGGACTAGCGGGAGGAGCGGCAGATACGCAGTATTTT	CASSFVPGLAGGAADTQYF
14	TRBV6-5	TRBJ2-5	-	-	TGTGCCAGCCAAACGGTGCGGGCGATTGAGACCCAGTACTTC	CASQTVRAIETQYF
15	TRBV6-5	TRBJ1-2	TRBD1	-	TGTGCCAGCAGTTACGGGACAGGGGTAGGCTATGGCTACACCTTC	CASSYGTGVGYGYTF
13	TRBV13	TRBJ2-5	TRBD2	-	TGTGCCAGCAGCTCGGGGGGCCAAGAGACCCAGTACTTC	CASSSGGQETQYF
14	TRBV6-6	TRBJ2-7	TRBD2	-	TGTGCCAGCAGTAACAGACTAGCAGCCGACGAGCAGTACTTC	CASSNRLAADEQYF
15	TRBV13	TRBJ2-7	-	-	TGTGCCAGCAGCTTAGGCGGGGTGAAATCTGGGGAGCAGTACTTC	CASSLGGVKSGEQYF
14	TRBV29-1	TRBJ1-2	-	-	TGCAGCGCCCTATCGTCGGCAGGGACAAATGGCTACACCTTC	CSALSSAGTNGYTF
15	TRBV7-2	TRBJ1-3	TRBD1	-	TGTGCCAGCAGCTTAGACGGACAGGATGGAAACACCATATATTTT	CASSLDGQDGNTIYF
17	TRBV5-6	TRBJ1-5	-	few	TGTGCCAGCAGCCGCCTGGAGGGGACGTCCGGACGTCAGCCCCAGCATTTT	CASSRLEGTSGRQPQHF
14	TRBV28	TRBJ2-7	-	-	TGTGCCAGCAGTTTAGGCCGGGTAGTGGACGAGCAGTACTTC	CASSLGRVVDEQYF
15	TRBV6-4	TRBJ2-7	TRBD1	once	TGTGCCAGCAATAGACAGGGGGCTTGGATCTACGAGCAGTACTTC	CASNRQGAWIYEQYF
15	TRBV9	TRBJ2-3	TRBD2	-	TGTGCCAGCGGCGGGGGGCTAAGGGGCCAAGATACGCAGTATTTT	CASGGGLRGQDTQYF
16	TRBV4-2	TRBJ2-2	-	-	TGTGCCAGCAGCCAAGAGTTTGGCTCGTCTGCCGGGGAGCTGTTTTTT	CASSQEFGSSAGELFF
16	TRBV5-1	TRBJ2-2	-	once	TGCGCCAGCAGCTTTCGGGCGGGGACTGACACCGGGGAGCTGTTTTTT	CASSFRAGTDTGELFF
14	TRBV9	TRBJ2-2	TRBD1	-	TGTGCCAGCAGCTCGGGGACAGGGGATGGGGAGCTGTTTTTT	CASSSGTGDGELFF
14	TRBV18	TRBJ1-4	-	-	TGTGCCAGCTCACCCTGGACAGACAATGAAAAACTGTTTTTT	CASSPWTDNEKLFF
16	TRBV5-4	TRBJ2-5	TRBD2	-	TGTGCCAGCAGCCCGGCGACTAGCGCGGGGGGGGAGACCCAGTACTTC	CASSPATSAGGETQYF
16	TRBV4-3	TRBJ2-3	TRBD2	-	TGCGCCAGCAGCCAAGGACAAGCGGGGGGCACAGATACGCAGTATTTT	CASSQGQAGGTDTQYF
19	TRBV12-5	TRBJ2-5	TRBD2	few	TGTGCTAGTGGCATACAACCCCCCCCTAGCGGGAGCCTGCAAGAGACCCAGTACTTC	CASGIQPPPSGSLQETQYF
13	TRBV18	TRBJ1-1	-	-	TGTGCCAGCTCACCAGATGCAGCGCAGGAAGCTTTCTTT	CASSPDAAQEAFF
15	TRBV7-2	TRBJ1-3	-	-	TGTGCCAGCACCCGGGACACCCGCTCTGGAAACACCATATATTTT	CASTRDTRSGNTIYF
17	TRBV11-2	TRBJ2-6	-	-	TGTGCCAGCAGCTTACCCCTAAAACAGGGTTTGGCCAACGTCCTGACTTTC	CASSLPLKQGLANVLTF